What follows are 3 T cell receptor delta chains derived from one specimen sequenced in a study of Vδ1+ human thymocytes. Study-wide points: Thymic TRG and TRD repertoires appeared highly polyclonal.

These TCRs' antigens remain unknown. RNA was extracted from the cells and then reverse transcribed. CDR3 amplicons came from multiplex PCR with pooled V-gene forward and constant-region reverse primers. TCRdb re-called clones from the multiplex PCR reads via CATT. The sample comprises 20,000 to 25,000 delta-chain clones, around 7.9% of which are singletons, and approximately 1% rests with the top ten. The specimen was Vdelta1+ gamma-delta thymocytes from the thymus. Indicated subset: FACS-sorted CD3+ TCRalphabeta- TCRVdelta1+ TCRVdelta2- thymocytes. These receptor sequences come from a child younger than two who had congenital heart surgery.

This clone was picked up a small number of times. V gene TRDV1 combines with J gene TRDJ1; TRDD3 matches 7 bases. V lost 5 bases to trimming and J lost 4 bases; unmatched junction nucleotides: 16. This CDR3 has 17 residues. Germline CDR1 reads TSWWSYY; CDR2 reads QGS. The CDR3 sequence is CALGNPYPGDPFDKLIF. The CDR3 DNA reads TGTGCTCTTGGGAACCCCTACCCGGGGGATCCCTTCGATAAACTCATCTTT.

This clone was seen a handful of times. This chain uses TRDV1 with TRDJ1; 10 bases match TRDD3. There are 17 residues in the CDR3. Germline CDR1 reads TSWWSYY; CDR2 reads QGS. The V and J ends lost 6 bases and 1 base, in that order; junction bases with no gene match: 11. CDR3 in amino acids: CALGTIWGIPITDKLIF. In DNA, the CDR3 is TGTGCTCTTGGCACGATATGGGGGATACCCATCACCGATAAACTCATCTTT.

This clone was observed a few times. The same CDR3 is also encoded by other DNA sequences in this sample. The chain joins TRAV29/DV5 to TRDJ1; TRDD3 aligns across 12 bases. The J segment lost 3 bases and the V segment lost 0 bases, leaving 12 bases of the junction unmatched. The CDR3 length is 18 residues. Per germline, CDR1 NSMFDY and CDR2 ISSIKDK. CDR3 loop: CAASDLYWGIQGSDKLIF. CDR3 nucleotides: TGTGCAGCAAGCGACCTGTACTGGGGGATACAGGGATCCGATAAACTCATCTTT.